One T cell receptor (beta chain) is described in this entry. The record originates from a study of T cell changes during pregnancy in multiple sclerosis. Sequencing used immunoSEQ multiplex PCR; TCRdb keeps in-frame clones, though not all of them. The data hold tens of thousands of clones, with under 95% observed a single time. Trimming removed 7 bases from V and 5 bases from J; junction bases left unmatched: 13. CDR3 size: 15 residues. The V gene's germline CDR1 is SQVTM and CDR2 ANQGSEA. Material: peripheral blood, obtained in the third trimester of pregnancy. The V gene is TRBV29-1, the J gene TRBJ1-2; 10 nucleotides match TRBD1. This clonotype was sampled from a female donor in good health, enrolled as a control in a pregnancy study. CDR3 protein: CSAAGTGDPPYGYTF. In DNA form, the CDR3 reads TGCAGCGCCGCCGGGACAGGGGACCCACCTTATGGCTACACCTTC.